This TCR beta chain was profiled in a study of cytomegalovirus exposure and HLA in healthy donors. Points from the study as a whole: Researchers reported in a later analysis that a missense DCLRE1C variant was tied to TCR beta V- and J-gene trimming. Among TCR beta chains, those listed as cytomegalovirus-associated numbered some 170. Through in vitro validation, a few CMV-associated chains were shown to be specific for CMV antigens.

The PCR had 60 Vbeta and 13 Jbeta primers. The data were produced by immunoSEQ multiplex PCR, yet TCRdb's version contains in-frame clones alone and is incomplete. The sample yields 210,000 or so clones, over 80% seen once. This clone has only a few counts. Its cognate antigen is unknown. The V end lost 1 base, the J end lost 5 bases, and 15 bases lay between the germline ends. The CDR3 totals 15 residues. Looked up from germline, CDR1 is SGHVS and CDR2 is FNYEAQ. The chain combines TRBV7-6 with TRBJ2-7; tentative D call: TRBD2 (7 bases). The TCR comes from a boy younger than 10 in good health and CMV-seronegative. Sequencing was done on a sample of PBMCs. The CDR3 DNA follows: TGTGCCAGCAGCTTAGGCATCGGGGGGCAACACGAGCAGTACTTC. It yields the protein CASSLGIGGQHEQYF.